These T cell receptor beta chains were read from a single sample in a study of blood T cell repertoires in COVID-19. TCRdb keeps only in-frame clones here, not all; method: immunoSEQ multiplex PCR. The profile shows 200,000 to 250,000 clones, 86% of them singletons. Sample: PBMCs or T cells enriched from blood (not recorded which). The receptors shown here come from a woman between 40 and 55 years old with acute COVID-19. Both conserved end residues are part of each CDR3.

j_call v_call cdr3_aa
TRBJ1-1 TRBV6-5 CASSYLETGGNTEAFF
TRBJ2-3 TRBV5-1 CASSLLGPDTQYF
TRBJ2-5 TRBV5-1 CASSWGLVESGETQYF
TRBJ2-7 TRBV6-2/TRBV6-3 CASSYKDITYEQYF
TRBJ2-1 TRBV7-2 CASSFRQGEQFF
TRBJ1-5 TRBV11-2 CASSRQGNQPQHF
TRBJ1-5 TRBV27 CASSRQGGAGSNQPQHF
TRBJ1-6 TRBV5-1 CASSRQGTNSPLHF
TRBJ2-2 TRBV3-1/TRBV3-2 CASSQAGGPSGELFF
TRBJ1-4 TRBV9 CASSLTGGGEKLFF
TRBJ2-2 TRBV5-1 CASSPQGGLAGASGELFF
TRBJ1-2 TRBV18 CASSQDSTYGYTF
TRBJ1-4 TRBV7-2 CASSLRGLPSTNEKLFF
TRBJ1-2 TRBV27 CASSYRGGGYTF
TRBJ1-2 TRBV24-1 CATSDIRQGPYGYTF
TRBJ1-2 TRBV6-6 CASSDEAPYGYTF
TRBJ2-2 TRBV24-1 CATSVSSTGELFF
TRBJ2-1 TRBV9 CASSAPTTSGGGNEQFF
TRBJ1-3 TRBV19 CASIMSGSGNTIYF
TRBJ1-2 TRBV6-5 CASSYTTASNYGYTF
TRBJ2-5 TRBV6-5 CASQRLAGGQETQYF
TRBJ2-1 TRBV11-2 CASSLGGGNEQFF
TRBJ2-1 TRBV9 CASSPLSSSYNEQFF
TRBJ2-1 TRBV7-9 CASSLDGLLAGPNEQFF
TRBJ2-1 TRBV7-8 CASSRTGNNEQFF
TRBJ1-3 TRBV3-1/TRBV3-2 CASSPDRAPGNTIYF
TRBJ1-1 TRBV19 CASKAGPMNTEAFF
TRBJ1-1 TRBV18 CASSPAQGATEAFF
TRBJ2-6 TRBV30 CAWSPPGQRGSGANVLTF
TRBJ2-2 TRBV5-1 CASSEGDTGELFF
TRBJ2-2 TRBV7-9 CASSLGRASTGELFF
TRBJ2-7 TRBV6-5 CASRPGGTYEQYF
TRBJ2-1 TRBV5-4 CASSFSFHGDYLYNEQFF
TRBJ1-6 TRBV14 CASSQGQDGAPLHF
TRBJ2-1 TRBV27 CASSPTSGGPRSYNEQFF
TRBJ2-7 TRBV7-9 CASSEDRDEQYF
TRBJ1-3 TRBV28 CASSFEESLLGNTIYF
TRBJ1-6 TRBV9 CASSVGGGGGNSPLHF
TRBJ1-5 TRBV27 CASSPDRGSNQPQHF
TRBJ1-1 TRBV29-1 CSADRGGKRGTEAFF
TRBJ1-3 TRBV6-5 CASFRNTIYF